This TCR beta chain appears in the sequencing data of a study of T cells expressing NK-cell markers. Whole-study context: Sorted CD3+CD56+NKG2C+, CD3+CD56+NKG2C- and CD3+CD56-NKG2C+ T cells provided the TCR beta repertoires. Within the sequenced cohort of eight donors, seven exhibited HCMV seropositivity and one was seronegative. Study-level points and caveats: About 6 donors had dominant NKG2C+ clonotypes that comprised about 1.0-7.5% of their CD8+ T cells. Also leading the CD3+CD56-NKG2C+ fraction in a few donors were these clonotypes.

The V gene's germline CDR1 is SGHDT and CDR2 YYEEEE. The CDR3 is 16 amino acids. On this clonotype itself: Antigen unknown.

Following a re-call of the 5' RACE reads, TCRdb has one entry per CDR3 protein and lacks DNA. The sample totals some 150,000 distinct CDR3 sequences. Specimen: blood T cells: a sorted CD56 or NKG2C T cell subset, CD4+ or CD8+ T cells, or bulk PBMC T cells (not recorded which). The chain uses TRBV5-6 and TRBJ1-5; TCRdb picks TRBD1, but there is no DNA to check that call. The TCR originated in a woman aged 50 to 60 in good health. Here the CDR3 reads CASSLFRGQYNQPQHF.